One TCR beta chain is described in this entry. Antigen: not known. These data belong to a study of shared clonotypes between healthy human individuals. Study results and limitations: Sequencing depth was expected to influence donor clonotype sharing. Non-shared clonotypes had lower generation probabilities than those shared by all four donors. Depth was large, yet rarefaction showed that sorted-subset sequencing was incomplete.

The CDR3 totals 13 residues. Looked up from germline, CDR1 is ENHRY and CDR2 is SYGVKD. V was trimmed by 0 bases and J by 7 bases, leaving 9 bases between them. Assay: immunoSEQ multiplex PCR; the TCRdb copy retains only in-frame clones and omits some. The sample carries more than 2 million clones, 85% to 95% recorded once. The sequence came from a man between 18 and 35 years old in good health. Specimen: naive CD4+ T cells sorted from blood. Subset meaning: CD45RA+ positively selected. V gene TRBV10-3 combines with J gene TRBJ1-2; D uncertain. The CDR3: CAISESRVAGYTF. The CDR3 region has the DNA TGTGCCATCAGTGAGTCGAGGGTTGCTGGCTACACCTTC.